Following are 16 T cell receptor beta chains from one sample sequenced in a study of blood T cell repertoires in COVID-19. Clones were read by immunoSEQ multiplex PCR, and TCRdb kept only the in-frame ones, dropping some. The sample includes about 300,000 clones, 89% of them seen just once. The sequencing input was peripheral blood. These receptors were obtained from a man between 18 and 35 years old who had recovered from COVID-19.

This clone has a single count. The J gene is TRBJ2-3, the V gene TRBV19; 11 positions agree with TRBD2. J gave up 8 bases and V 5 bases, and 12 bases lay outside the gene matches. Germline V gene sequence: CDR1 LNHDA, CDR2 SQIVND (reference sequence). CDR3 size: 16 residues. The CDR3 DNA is TGTGCCAGTAGTGAGACTAGCGGGGTTTTGGGGGGTACGCAGTATTTT. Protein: CASSETSGVLGGTQYF. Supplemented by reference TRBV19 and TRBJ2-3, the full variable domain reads DGGITQSPKYLFRKEGQNVTLSCEQNLNHDAMYWYRQDPGQGLRLIYYSQIVNDFQKGDIAEGYSVSREKKESFPLTVTSAQKNPTAFYLCASSETSGVLGGTQYFGPGTRLTVL.

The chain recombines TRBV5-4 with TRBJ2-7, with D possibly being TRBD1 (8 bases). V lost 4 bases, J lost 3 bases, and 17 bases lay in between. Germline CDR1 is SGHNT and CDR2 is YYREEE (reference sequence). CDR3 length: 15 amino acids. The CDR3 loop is CASSAGQGGSYEQYF. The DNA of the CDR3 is TGTGCCAGCAGCGCCGGACAGGGCGGGAGCTACGAGCAGTACTTC.

CDR3 amino acids: CASSARTGSAEAFF. DNA for the CDR3: TGTGCCAGCAGCGCCCGGACAGGAAGCGCTGAAGCTTTCTTT. V usage is TRBV9 and J usage is TRBJ1-1, with TRBD1 matching over 7 bases. With 3 bases clipped from V and 6 bases from J, the junction kept 8 bases outside the gene matches. Germline V gene lookup returns CDR1 SGDLS and CDR2 YYNGEE. The CDR3 is 14 amino acids.

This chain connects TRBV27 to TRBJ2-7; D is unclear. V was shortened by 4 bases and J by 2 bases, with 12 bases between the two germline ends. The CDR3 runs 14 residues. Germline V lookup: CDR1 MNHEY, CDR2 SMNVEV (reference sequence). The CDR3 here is CASSSDSGPYEQYF. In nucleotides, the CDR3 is TGTGCCAGCAGTTCCGATAGTGGGCCCTACGAGCAGTACTTC.

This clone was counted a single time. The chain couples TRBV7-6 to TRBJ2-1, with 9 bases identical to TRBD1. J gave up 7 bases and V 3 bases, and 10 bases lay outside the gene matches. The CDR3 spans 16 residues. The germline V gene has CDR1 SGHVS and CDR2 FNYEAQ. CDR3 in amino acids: CASSFTGGDLRNEQFF. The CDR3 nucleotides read TGTGCCAGCAGCTTCACAGGGGGCGATTTGAGGAATGAGCAGTTCTTC. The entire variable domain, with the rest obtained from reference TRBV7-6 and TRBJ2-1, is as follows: GAGVSQSPRYKVTKRGQDVALRCDPISGHVSLYWYRQALGQGPEFLTYFNYEAQQDKSGLPNDRFSAERPEGSISTLTIQRTEQRDSAMYRCASSFTGGDLRNEQFFGPGTRLTVL.

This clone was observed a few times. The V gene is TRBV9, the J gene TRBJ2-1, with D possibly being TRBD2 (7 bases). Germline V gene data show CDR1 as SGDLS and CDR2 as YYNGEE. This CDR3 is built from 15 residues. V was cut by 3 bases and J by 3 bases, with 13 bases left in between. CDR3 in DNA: TGTGCCAGCAGCGATCGGGGGGCTAACTACAATGAGCAGTTCTTC. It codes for CASSDRGANYNEQFF.

The CDR3 DNA reads as TGTGCCAGCAGTTACTTACGGACTAGCGGGAGCGAGCAGTACTTC. Amino acid sequence: CASSYLRTSGSEQYF. This sequence joins TRBV6-2 or TRBV6-3 and TRBJ2-7, with TRBD2 matching over 13 bases. This CDR3 contains 15 residues. Per germline, CDR1 MNHEY and CDR2 SVGEGT. V shed 1 base, J shed 6 bases, and the junction held 3 bases outside the gene matches.

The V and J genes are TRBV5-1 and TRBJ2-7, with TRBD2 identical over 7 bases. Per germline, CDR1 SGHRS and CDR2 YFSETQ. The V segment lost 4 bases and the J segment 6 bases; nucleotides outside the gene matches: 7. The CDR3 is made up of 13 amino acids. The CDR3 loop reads CASSAGVEGEQYF. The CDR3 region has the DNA TGCGCCAGCAGCGCGGGGGTTGAGGGCGAGCAGTACTTC.

The CDR3 nucleotides are TGTGCCAGCAGCCCAAACAGGGTTGGGGAGCTGTTTTTT. Translated: CASSPNRVGELFF. V usage is TRBV13 and J usage is TRBJ2-2, with TRBD1 as a possible D gene (6 bases). CDR3 length: 13 amino acids. Trimming removed 5 bases at V and 8 bases at J, with 12 bases between. Germline V gives CDR1 PRHDT, CDR2 FYEKMQ (reference sequence).

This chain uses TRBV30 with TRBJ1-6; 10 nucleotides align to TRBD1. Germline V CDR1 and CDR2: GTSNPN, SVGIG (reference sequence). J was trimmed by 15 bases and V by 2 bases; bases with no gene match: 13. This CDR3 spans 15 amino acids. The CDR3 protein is CAWSRGGTGASVLHF. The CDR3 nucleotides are TGTGCCTGGAGTCGTGGGGGGACAGGGGCCTCCGTCCTCCACTTT.

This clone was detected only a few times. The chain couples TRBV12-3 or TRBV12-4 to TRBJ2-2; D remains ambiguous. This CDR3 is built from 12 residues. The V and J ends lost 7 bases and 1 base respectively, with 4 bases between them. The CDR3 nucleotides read TGTGCCAGCACCGGGAACACCGGGGAGCTGTTTTTT. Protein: CASTGNTGELFF.

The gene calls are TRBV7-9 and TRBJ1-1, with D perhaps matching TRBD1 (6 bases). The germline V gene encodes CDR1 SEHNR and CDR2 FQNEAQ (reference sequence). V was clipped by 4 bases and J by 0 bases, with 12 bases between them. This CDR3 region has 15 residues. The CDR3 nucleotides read TGTGCCAGCAGCTGGGGGCAGGGATTGAACACTGAAGCTTTCTTT. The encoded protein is CASSWGQGLNTEAFF.

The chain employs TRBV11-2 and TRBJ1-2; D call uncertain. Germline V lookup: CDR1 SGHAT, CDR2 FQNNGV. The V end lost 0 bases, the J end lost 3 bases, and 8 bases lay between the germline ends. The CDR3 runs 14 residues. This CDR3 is CASSLDARDYGYTF. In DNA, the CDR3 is TGTGCCAGCAGCTTAGATGCCCGGGACTATGGCTACACCTTC.

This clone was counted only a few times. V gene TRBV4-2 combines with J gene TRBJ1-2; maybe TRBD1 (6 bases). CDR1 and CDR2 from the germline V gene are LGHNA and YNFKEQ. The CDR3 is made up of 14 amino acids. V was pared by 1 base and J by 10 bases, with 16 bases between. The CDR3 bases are TGTGCCAGCAGCCAAGTTAGCGACAGGCGAGACTACACCTTC. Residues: CASSQVSDRRDYTF.

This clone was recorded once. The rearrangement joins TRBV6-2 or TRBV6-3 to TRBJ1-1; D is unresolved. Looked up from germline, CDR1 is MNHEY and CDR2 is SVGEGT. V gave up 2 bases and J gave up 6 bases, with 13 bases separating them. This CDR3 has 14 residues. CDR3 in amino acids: CASSYHSYLSEAFF. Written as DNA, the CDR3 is TGTGCCAGCAGTTACCACTCCTACCTTTCTGAAGCTTTCTTT.

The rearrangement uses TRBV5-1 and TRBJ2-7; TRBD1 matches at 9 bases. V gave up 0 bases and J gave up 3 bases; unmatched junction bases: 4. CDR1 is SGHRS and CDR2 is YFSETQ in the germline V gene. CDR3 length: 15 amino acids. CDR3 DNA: TGCGCCAGCAGCTTGGCCCTGGGACAGGGCTACGAGCAGTACTTC. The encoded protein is CASSLALGQGYEQYF.